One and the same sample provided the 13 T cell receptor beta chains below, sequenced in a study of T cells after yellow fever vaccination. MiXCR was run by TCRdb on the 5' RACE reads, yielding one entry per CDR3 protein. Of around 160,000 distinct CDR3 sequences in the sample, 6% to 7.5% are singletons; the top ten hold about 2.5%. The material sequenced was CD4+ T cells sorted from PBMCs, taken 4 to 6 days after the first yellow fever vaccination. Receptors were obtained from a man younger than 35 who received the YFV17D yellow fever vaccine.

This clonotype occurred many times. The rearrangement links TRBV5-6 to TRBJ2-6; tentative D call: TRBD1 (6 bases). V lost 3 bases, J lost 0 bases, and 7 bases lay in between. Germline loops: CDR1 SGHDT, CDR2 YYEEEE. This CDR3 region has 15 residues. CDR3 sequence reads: CASSYRVSGANVLTF. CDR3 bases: TGTGCCAGCAGCTACAGGGTCTCTGGGGCCAACGTCCTGACTTTC.

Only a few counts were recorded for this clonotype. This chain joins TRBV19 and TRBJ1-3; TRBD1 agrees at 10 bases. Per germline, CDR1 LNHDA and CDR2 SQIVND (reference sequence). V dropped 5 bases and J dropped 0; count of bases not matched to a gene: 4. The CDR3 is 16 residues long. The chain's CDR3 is CASSHRDRGSGNTIYF. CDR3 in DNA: TGTGCCAGTAGTCACCGGGACAGGGGCTCTGGAAACACCATATATTTT.

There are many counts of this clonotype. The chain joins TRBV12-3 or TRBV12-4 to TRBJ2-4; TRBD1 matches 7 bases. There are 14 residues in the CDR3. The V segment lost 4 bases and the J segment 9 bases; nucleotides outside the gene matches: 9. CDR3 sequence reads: CASSYRGSLSIQYF. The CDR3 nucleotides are TGTGCCAGCAGTTACAGGGGAAGTCTAAGCATTCAGTACTTC.

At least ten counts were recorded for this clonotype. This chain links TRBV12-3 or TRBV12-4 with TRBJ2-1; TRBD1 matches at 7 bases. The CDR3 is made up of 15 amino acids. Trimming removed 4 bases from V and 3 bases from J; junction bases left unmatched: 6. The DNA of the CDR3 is TGTGCCAGCAGTTACGGACAGGTGATCTACAATGAGCAGTTCTTC. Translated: CASSYGQVIYNEQFF.

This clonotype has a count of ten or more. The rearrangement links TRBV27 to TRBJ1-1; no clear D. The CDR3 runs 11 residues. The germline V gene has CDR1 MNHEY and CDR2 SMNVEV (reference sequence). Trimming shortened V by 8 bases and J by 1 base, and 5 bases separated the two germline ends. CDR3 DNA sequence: TGTGCCAGCCTGCAGAACACTGAAGCTTTCTTT. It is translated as CASLQNTEAFF.

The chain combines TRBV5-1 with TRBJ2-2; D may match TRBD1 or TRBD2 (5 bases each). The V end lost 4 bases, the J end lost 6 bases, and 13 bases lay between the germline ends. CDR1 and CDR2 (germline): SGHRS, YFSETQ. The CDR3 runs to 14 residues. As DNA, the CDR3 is TGCGCCAGCAGCACGGGACCGCAGGCCGGGGAGCTGTTTTTT. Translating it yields CASSTGPQAGELFF. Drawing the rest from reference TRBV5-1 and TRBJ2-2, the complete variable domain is KAGVTQTPRYLIKTRGQQVTLSCSPISGHRSVSWYQQTPGQGLQFLFEYFSETQRNKGNFPGRFSGRQFSNSRSEMNVSTLELGDSALYLCASSTGPQAGELFFGEGSRLTVL.

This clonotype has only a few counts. CDR3 sequence (DNA): TGTGCCAGCAGCGCGCGTAGCAGGGGCTCTGGAAACACCATATATTTT. It codes for CASSARSRGSGNTIYF. V usage is TRBV13 and J usage is TRBJ1-3; possible D gene TRBD1, 6 bases. The CDR3 is 16 amino acids. V lost 5 bases and J lost 0, with 14 bases in between. Per the germline V gene, CDR1 is PRHDT and CDR2 is FYEKMQ (reference sequence).

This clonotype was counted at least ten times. The DNA for the CDR3 is TGTGCCAGCAGCTTAAGGGGGGGCCCAGGGAACACTGAAGCTTTCTTT. It codes for CASSLRGGPGNTEAFF. The rearrangement joins TRBV7-9 to TRBJ1-1, with a weak D call TRBD1 (6 bases). Trimming pared 2 bases from V and 1 base from J, leaving 14 bases between. The germline gives CDR1 SEHNR, CDR2 FQNEAQ (reference sequence). This CDR3 comprises 16 residues.

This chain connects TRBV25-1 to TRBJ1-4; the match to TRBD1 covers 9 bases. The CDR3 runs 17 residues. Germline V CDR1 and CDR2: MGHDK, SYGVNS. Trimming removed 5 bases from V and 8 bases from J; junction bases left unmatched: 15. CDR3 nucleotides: TGTGCCAGCAGTTCACCGGGGACAGGGAAGGTGACGGAAAAACTGTTTTTT. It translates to CASSSPGTGKVTEKLFF.

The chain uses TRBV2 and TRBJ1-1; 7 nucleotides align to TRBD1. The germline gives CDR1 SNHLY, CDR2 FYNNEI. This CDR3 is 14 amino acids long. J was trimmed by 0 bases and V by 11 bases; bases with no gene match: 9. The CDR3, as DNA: TGTGCCTTCAGCCTACAGGGGTTGAACACTGAAGCTTTCTTT. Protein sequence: CAFSLQGLNTEAFF. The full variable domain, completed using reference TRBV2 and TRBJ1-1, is EPEVTQTPSHQVTQMGQEVILRCVPISNHLYFYWYRQILGQKVEFLVSFYNNEISEKSEIFDDQFSVERPDGSNFTLKIRSTKLEDSAMYFCAFSLQGLNTEAFFGQGTRLTVV.

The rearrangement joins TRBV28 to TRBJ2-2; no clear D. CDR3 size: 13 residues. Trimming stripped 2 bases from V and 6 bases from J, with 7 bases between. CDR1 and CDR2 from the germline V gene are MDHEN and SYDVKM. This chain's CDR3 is CASSLIMAGELFF. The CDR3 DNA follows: TGTGCCAGCAGTTTAATAATGGCCGGGGAGCTGTTTTTT.

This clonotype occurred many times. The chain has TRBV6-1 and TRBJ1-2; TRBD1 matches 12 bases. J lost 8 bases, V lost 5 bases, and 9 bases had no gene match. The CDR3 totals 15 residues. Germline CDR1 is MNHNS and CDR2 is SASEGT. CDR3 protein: CASSNRGQGAQGYTF. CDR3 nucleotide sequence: TGTGCCAGCAGTAATAGGGGACAGGGGGCGCAAGGCTACACCTTC.

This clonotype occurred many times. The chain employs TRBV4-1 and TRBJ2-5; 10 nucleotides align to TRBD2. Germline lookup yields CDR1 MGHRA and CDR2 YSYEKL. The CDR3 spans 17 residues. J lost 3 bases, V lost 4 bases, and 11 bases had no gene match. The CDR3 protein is CASSLYRTSGWEETQYF. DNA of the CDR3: TGCGCCAGCAGCCTCTACCGGACTAGCGGATGGGAAGAGACCCAGTACTTC.